This entry features one TCR beta chain sequence. The V and J ends lost 0 bases and 5 bases respectively, with 19 bases between them. The germline CDR1 and CDR2 sequences are SGHNT and YENEEA. The CDR3 spans 17 residues. This record belongs to a study of blood T cell repertoires in COVID-19. Turning to the study itself: PBMCs, B-cell-depleted T cells, or T cells were the source of the cDNA or gDNA that made up the material.

Original methodology: The authors estimated nucleated cell counts from reference gene primer amplification. The assay was immunoSEQ multiplex PCR, and TCRdb's table has in-frame clones only and misses some. That table furnishes V, J and clone size, whereas the DNA furnished D and trimming. Of around 120,000 clones in the sample, about 90% are singletons; the top ten hold 25% to 30%. The J gene is TRBJ2-5, the V gene TRBV11-3; tentative D call: TRBD1 (5 bases). Sequencing was carried out using peripheral blood. This receptor was identified in a woman aged 70-85 years with acute or convalescent COVID-19. CDR3 in amino acids: CASSLEVLIGVGETQYF. In DNA, the CDR3 is TGTGCCAGCAGCTTAGAGGTCTTGATAGGGGTTGGGGAGACCCAGTACTTC.